This T cell receptor beta chain was sequenced during a study of T cell repertoires in aging, cancer and after chemotherapy. TCR beta rearrangements were amplified from peripheral blood genomic DNA. Rearranged V-D-J TRB sequences were amplified with a mixed TRB-A/B primer pool. Via MiXCR, TCRdb re-called the multiplex PCR reads, giving one row per CDR3 protein. The data contain a few thousand distinct CDR3 sequences, around three fifths of them singletons. V shed 4 bases and J shed 4 bases, with 14 bases lying between them. Germline V gene sequence: CDR1 KGHSH, CDR2 LQKENI. The CDR3 has 16 amino acids.

This rearrangement joins TRBV18 to TRBJ1-6; D gene ambiguous. The source is a human donor with a solid tumor. Sequencing was carried out using blood. The CDR3 DNA follows: TGTGCCAGCTCACTATCGTCGAGCGTTTATAATTCACCCCTCCACTTT. Translating gives CASSLSSSVYNSPLHF.